This TCR beta chain was captured in a study of shared clonotypes between healthy human individuals. This CDR3 comprises 17 residues. The germline V gene has CDR1 MDHEN and CDR2 SYDVKM. The V gene end was trimmed by 6 bases and the J gene end by 0 bases; junction bases not matched to a gene: 12. Data came from immunoSEQ multiplex PCR; TCRdb stores just in-frame clones and leaves some out. The table lists approximately 2,000,000 clones, about 90% of them singletons. Partitioning of CD4+ cells yielded a CD45RA+ naive subset and a CD45RA-negative memory subset. The chain carries TRBV28 and TRBJ2-3; 7 bases align to TRBD2. The source material was naive CD4+ T cells from PBMCs. As for subset: CD45RA+ positively selected. The clonotype originates from a man between 18 and 29 years old in good health. Some clones in this sample may be carry-over from other donors' samples. CDR3 nucleotides: TGTGCCAGCAGCTTCCCTATCGAGCGGGGCAGCACAGATACGCAGTATTTT. Amino acids: CASSFPIERGSTDTQYF.